Shown below are 9 T cell receptor beta chains from a single sample sequenced in a study of regulatory T cells in long-lasting Graves disease. Time point: newly diagnosed GD, antithyroid drugs for less than 3 months. Extracted RNA from PBMCs served as the source of the TCR library. Construction of TCR beta libraries relied on iRepertoire HTBI primers and on Arm-PCR targeting CDR3 regions. One entry per CDR3 protein, called by TCRdb with MiXCR from the multiplex PCR reads. The sample includes 350,000 to 500,000 distinct CDR3 sequences, 16% of them seen just once. These records were also assigned to another study, of T cells in Graves' hyperthyroidism and ophthalmopathy.

The sequencing used peripheral blood mononuclear cells (PBMCs), collected at new diagnosis, from a patient treated with antithyroid drugs. These receptors were collected from a woman aged 18-35 years with Graves disease.

This chain joins TRBV29-1 and TRBJ2-7, with TRBD1 identical over 9 bases. In germline, CDR1 is SQVTM, CDR2 ANQGSEA. This CDR3 is built from 15 residues. After removal of 6 bases from V and 4 bases from J, the junction contained 13 bases not matched to a gene. The CDR3 sequence: CSVGLTGTGQYEQYF. The CDR3 coding sequence is TGCAGCGTAGGGCTTACCGGGACAGGGCAGTACGAGCAGTACTTC.

The gene calls are TRBV6-1 and TRBJ2-2, with TRBD2 matching 11 bases. V was pared by 8 bases and J by 5 bases, with 7 bases of the junction left unmatched. CDR1 and CDR2 (germline): MNHNS, SASEGT. This CDR3 is 15 amino acids long. Written as DNA, the CDR3 is TGTGCCAGCTCACAGGGACTAGCGGTGACCGGGGAGCTGTTTTTT. It codes for CASSQGLAVTGELFF.

This clonotype occurred a few times. The chain carries TRBV5-1 and TRBJ2-2; no clear D. V was trimmed by 7 bases and J by 6 bases, leaving 19 bases between them. The CDR3 has 15 residues. Germline V gives CDR1 SGHRS, CDR2 YFSETQ. The CDR3 region has the DNA TGCGCCAGCTCTTTGGGTGCTAACATGGCCGGGGAGCTGTTTTTT. This gives the protein CASSLGANMAGELFF.

This clonotype was detected only a few times. J is TRBJ2-5 and V is TRBV12-3 or TRBV12-4, with D hard to call. With 5 bases removed from V and 5 bases from J, the gap between germline ends came to 15 bases. CDR3 length equals 14 residues. CDR3 sequence: CASSTHSLRETQYF. The CDR3 bases are TGTGCCAGCAGTACACACAGCCTTCGGGAGACCCAGTACTTC.

The CDR3 is CASSEGQGAGDNQPQHF. The CDR3, as DNA: TGTGCCAGCAGTGAAGGACAGGGGGCTGGGGACAATCAGCCCCAGCATTTT. This chain uses TRBV6-4 with TRBJ1-5; 11 nucleotides line up with TRBD1. The germline gives CDR1 MRHNA, CDR2 SNTAGT. This CDR3 contains 17 residues. V shed 3 bases, J shed 3 bases, and the junction held 7 bases outside the gene matches.

This clonotype has a count of ten or more. This chain links TRBV28 with TRBJ2-1; D uncertain. The CDR3 loop spans 14 amino acids. Trimming stripped 3 bases from V and 0 bases from J, with 6 bases between. Germline V lookup: CDR1 MDHEN, CDR2 SYDVKM. CDR3 sequence: CASSFGPSYNEQFF. In DNA form, the CDR3 reads TGTGCCAGCAGTTTCGGCCCCTCCTACAATGAGCAGTTCTTC.

This clonotype was counted a few times. This chain joins TRBV9 and TRBJ2-3, with 11 bases identical to TRBD2. Germline values: CDR1 SGDLS, CDR2 YYNGEE. V trimming: 6 bases; J trimming: 3 bases; junction bases outside the gene matches: 6. The CDR3 sequence is 15 residues long. The CDR3 loop reads CASTPRLAGTDTQYF. The CDR3 nucleotides read TGTGCCAGCACCCCTAGACTAGCGGGGACAGATACGCAGTATTTT.

This chain connects TRBV4-1 to TRBJ2-1; D is possibly TRBD2 (5 bases). The CDR3 has 15 amino acids. V was trimmed by 1 base and J by 5 bases, leaving 12 bases between them. The germline gives CDR1 MGHRA, CDR2 YSYEKL. The CDR3 bases are TGCGCCAGCAGCCAAGTAGCCGGGGAGAACAATGAGCAGTTCTTC. This sequence encodes CASSQVAGENNEQFF.

This clonotype was observed many times. The chain couples TRBV7-2 to TRBJ2-7; tentatively, D is TRBD1 (7 bases). Trimming took 5 bases from V and 3 from J, leaving 17 bases between them. The germline gives CDR1 SGHTA, CDR2 FQGNSA. The CDR3 extends over 15 amino acids. The CDR3 nucleotides are TGTGCCAGCAGCCGCGGGACAGTCAGGGTCTACGAGCAGTACTTC. Its translation: CASSRGTVRVYEQYF.